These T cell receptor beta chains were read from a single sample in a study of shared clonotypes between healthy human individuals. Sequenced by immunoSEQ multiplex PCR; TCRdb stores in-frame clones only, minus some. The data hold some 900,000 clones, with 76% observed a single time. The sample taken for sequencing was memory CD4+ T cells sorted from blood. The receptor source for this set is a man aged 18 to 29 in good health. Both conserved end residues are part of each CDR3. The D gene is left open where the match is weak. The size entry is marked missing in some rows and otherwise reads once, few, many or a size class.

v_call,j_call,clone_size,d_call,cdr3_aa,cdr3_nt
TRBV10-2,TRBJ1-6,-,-,CATRGVLDNSPLHF,TGCGCCACCCGCGGGGTCTTGGATAATTCACCCCTCCACTTT
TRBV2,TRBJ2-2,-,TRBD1,CASSDGTGRFSTTPYGELFF,TGTGCCAGCAGTGACGGGACAGGCCGCTTTAGTACCACGCCCTACGGGGAGCTGTTTTTT
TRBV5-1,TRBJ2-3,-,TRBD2,CASRRTSGVTDTQYF,TGCGCCAGCAGACGGACTAGCGGGGTAACAGATACGCAGTATTTT
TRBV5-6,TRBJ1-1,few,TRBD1,CASSLDRGLTEAFF,TGTGCCAGCAGCTTGGACAGGGGGCTTACTGAAGCTTTCTTT
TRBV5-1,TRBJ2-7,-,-,CASSLDGQTSSYEQYF,TGCGCCAGCAGCTTAGACGGACAGACAAGCTCCTACGAGCAGTACTTC
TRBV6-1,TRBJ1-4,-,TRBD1,CASRRGQATNEKLFF,TGTGCCAGCCGGAGAGGACAGGCAACTAATGAAAAACTGTTTTTT
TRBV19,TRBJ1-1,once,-,CASIGRRNTEAFF,TGTGCCAGTATAGGACGAAGGAACACTGAAGCTTTCTTT
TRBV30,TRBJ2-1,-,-,CAWNPGFSSYNEQFF,TGTGCCTGGAATCCGGGGTTTAGCTCCTACAATGAGCAGTTCTTC
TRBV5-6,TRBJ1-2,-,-,CASSPGVGYGYTF,TGTGCCAGCAGCCCAGGGGTGGGCTATGGCTACACCTTC
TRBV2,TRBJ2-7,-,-,CASSEAGPAYEQYF,TGTGCCAGCAGTGAAGCAGGGCCGGCCTACGAGCAGTACTTC
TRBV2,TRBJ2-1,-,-,CASGRDYNEQFF,TGTGCCAGCGGTCGGGATTACAATGAGCAGTTCTTC
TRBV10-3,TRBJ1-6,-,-,CAISEDSSYNSPLHF,TGTGCCATCAGTGAGGACAGCTCCTATAATTCACCCCTCCACTTT
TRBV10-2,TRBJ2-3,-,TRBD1,CASWDRATAEDTQYF,TGCGCCAGCTGGGACAGGGCGACGGCCGAGGATACGCAGTATTTT
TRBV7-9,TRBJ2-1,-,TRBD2,CASRLGEGQQFF,TGTGCCAGCAGGTTAGGGGAGGGGCAGCAGTTCTTC
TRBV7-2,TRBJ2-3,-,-,CASSWGHSTDTQYF,TGTGCCAGCAGCTGGGGGCATAGCACAGATACGCAGTATTTT
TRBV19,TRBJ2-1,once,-,CASSAYSTHNEQFF,TGTGCCAGTAGTGCCTATTCGACCCACAATGAGCAGTTCTTC
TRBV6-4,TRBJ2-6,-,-,CKTTSGANVLTF,TGTAAAACTACGTCTGGGGCCAACGTCCTGACTTTC
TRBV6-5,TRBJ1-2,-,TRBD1,CASSSTGAQVGYGYTF,TGTGCCAGCAGTTCCACAGGGGCCCAAGTTGGCTATGGCTACACCTTC
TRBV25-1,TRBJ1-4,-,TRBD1,CASSDWTGGEKLFF,TGTGCCAGCAGTGATTGGACAGGGGGTGAAAAACTGTTTTTT
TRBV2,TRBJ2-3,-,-,CASNPERGLTDTQYF,TGTGCCAGCAACCCCGAAAGGGGCCTCACAGATACGCAGTATTTT
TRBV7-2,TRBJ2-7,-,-,CASSLSQAYEQYF,TGTGCCAGCAGCCTGTCCCAAGCCTACGAGCAGTACTTC
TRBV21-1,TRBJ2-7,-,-,CASTNGSSYEQYF,TGTGCCAGCACCAACGGAAGCAGCTACGAGCAGTACTTC
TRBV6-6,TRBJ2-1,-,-,CASSPTGGYNEQFF,TGTGCCAGCAGTCCGACCGGGGGTTACAATGAGCAGTTCTTC
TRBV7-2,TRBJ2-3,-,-,CASSFRQTDTQYF,TGTGCCAGCAGCTTTAGGCAGACAGATACGCAGTATTTT
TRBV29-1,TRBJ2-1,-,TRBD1,CSVGTGVHNEQFF,TGCAGCGTGGGGACAGGGGTCCACAATGAGCAGTTCTTC
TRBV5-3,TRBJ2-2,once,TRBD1,CARSLGQGGTGELFF,TGTGCCAGAAGCTTAGGACAGGGAGGCACCGGGGAGCTGTTTTTT